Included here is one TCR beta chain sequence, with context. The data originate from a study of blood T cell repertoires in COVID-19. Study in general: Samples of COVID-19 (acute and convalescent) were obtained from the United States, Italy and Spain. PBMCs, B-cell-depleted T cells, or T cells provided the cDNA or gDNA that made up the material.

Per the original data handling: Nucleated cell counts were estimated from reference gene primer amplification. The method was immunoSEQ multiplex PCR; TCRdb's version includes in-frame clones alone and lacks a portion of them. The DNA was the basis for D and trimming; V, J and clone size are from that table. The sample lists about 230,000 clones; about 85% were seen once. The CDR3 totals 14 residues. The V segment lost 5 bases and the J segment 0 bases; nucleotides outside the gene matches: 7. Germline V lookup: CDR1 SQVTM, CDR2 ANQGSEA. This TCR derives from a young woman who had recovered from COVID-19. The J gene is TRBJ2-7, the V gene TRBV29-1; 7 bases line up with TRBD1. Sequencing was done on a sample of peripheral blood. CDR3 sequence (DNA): TGCAGCGTTAAACCCGGGGACAGCTCCTACGAGCAGTACTTC. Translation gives CSVKPGDSSYEQYF.